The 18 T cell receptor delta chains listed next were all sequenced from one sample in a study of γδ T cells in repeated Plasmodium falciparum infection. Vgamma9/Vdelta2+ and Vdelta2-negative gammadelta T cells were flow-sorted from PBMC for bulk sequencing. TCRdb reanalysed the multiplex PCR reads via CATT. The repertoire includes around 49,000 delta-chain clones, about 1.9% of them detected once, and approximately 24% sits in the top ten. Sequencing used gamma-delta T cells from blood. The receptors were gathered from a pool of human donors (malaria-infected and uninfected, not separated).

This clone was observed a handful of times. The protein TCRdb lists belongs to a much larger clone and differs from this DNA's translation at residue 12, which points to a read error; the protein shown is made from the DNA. DNA for the CDR3: TGTGCTCTTGGGGAACAAAAAGACTTCCTACGTCTTCGGGGGCTCTATAAACTCATCTTT. It translates to CALGEQKDFLRLRGLYKLIF. V usage is TRDV1 and J usage is TRDJ1, with TRDD2 matching over 8 bases. TCRdb leaves out the J gene; it was filled in here by matching the DNA to germline. Germline V gene data show CDR1 as TSWWSYY and CDR2 as QGS. With V trimmed by 1 base and J by 6 bases, 22 bases remained unmatched. The CDR3 consists of 20 residues.

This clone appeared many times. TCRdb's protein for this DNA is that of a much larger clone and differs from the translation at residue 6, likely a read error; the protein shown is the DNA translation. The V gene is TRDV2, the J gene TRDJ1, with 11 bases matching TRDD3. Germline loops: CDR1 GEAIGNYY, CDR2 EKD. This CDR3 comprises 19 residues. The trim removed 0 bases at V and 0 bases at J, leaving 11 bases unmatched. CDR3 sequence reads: CACDTISGGYSGYTDKLIF. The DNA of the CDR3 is TGTGCCTGTGACACCATTTCTGGGGGATACTCCGGGTACACCGATAAACTCATCTTT.

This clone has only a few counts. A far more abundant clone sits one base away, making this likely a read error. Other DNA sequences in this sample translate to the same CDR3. The CDR3, as DNA: TGCGCTCTTGGGACGATAAAATTCCCTCTGGGGGATACGGACCCCCCCAAACTCATCTTT. Translation gives CALGTIKFPLGDTDPPKLIF. V is TRDV1 and J is TRDJ1; TRDD3 matches 12 bases. Since TCRdb gives no J gene, matching the DNA to germline was used here to assign it. The CDR3 has 20 residues. The germline gives CDR1 TSWWSYY, CDR2 QGS.

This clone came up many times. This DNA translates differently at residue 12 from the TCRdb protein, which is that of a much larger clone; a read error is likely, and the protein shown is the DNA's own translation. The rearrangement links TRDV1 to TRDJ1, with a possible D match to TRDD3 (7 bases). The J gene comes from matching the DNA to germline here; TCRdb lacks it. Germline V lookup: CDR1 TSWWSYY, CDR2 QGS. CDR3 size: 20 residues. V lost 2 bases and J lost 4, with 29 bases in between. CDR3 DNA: TGTGCTCTTGGGGAATCCTCCTACGTCTGGGGGGTACCGGGAGGCGATAAACTCATCTTT. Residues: CALGESSYVWGVPGGDKLIF.

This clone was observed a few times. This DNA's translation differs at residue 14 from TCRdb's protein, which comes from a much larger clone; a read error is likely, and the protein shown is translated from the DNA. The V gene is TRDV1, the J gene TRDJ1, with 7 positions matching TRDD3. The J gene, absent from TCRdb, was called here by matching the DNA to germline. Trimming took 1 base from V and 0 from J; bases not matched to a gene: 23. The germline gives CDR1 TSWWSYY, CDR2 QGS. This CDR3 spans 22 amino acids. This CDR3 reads CALGEPPNWHIWGVPYTDKLIF. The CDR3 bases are TGTGCTCTTGGGGAACCTCCTAATTGGCATATCTGGGGGGTACCCTACACCGATAAACTCATCTTT.

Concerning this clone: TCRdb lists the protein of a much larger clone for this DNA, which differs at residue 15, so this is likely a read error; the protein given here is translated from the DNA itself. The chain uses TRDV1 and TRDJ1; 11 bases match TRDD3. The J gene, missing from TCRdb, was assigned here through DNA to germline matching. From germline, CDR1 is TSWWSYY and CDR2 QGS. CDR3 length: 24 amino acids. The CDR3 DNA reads TGTGCCCTTGGGGAACTGGAAACTATATACTGGGGGATAAGGGTGGGCCGCTACACCGATAAACTCATCTTT. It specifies CALGELETIYWGIRVGRYTDKLIF.

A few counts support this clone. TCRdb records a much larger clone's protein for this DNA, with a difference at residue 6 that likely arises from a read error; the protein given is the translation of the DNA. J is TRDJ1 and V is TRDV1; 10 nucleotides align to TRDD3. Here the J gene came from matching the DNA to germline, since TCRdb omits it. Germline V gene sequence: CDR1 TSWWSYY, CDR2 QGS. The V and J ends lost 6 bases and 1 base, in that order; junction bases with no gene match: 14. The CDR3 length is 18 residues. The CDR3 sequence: CALGIAFLGDMVTDKLIF. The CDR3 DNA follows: TGTGCTCTTGGTATTGCCTTCCTGGGGGATATGGTCACCGATAAACTCATCTTT.

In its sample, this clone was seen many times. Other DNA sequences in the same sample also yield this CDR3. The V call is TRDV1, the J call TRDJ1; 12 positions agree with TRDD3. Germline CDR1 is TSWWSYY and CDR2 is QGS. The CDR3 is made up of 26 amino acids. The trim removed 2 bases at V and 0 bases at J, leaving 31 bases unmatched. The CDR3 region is CALGEASLLRIYWGIPVVSDTDKLIF. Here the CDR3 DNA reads TGTGCTCTTGGGGAAGCGTCACTCCTACGCATTTACTGGGGGATACCGGTGGTTTCTGACACCGATAAACTCATCTTT.

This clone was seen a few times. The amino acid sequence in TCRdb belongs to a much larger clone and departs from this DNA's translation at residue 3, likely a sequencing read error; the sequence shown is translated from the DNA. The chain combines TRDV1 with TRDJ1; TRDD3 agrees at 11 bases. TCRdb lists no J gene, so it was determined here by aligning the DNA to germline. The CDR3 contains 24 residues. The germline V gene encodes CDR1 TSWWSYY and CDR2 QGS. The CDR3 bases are TGTGCTCCTGGGGAACTTAATTTGGAAATTACTTCATACTGGGGGATATTCTACACCGATAAACTCATCTTT. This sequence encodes CAPGELNLEITSYWGIFYTDKLIF.

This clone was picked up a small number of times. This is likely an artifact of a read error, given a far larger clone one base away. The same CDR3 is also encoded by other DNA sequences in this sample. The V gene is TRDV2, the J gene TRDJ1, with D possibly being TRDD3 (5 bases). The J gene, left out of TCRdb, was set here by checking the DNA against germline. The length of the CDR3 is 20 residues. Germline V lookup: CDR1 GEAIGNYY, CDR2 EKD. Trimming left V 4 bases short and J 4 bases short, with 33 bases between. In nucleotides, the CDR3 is TGTGCCTGTGATACAGTCGCTCCAATCCGCGATACAAGGCGCGGCGATAAACTCATCTTT. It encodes CACDTVAPIRDTRRGDKLIF.

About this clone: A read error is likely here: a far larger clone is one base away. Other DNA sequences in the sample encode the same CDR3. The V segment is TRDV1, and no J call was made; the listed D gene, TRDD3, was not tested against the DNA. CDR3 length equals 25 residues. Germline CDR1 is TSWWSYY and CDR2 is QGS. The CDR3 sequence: CALGEDRWVLRNNWGIVSPTDKLIF. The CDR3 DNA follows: TGTGCTCTTGGGGAAGATCGGTGGGTCCTACGCAATAACTGGGGGATTGTCTCCCCAACCGATAAACTCATCTTC.

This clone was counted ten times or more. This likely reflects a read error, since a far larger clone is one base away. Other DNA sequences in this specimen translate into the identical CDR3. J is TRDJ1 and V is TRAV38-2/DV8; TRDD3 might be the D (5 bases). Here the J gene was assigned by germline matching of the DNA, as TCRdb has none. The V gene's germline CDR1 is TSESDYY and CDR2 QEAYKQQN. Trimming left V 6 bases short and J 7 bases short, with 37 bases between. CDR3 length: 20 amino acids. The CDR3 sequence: CAYIGSGSTPGRWWGLKLIF. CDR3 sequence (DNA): TGTGCTTATATAGGTAGCGGGAGTACCCCCGGCCGGTGGTGGGGCCTTAAACTCATCTTT.

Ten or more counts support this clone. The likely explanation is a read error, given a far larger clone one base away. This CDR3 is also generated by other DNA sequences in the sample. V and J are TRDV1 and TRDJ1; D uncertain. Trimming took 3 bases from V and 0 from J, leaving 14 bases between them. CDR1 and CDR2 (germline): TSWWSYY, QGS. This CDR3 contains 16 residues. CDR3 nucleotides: TGTGCTCTTGGGGAGATCCGTCAGGGGTACACCGATAAACTCATCTTT. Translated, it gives CALGEIRQGYTDKLIF.

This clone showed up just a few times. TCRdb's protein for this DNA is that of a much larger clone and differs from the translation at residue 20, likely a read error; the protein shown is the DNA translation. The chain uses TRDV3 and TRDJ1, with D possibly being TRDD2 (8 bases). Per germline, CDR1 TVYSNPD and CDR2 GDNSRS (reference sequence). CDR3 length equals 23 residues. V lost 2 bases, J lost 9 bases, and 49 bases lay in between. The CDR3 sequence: CAFLTPGLTNFLLSTGVTSELIF. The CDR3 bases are TGTGCCTTTCTTACCCCCGGGCTGACCAACTTCCTACTGAGTACTGGGGTGACCTCCGAACTCATCTTT.

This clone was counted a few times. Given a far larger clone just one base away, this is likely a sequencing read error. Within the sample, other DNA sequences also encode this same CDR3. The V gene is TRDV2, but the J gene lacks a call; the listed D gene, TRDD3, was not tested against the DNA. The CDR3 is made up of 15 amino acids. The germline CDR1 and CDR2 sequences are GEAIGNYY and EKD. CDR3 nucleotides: TGTGCCTGTGATTCACTGGGGATGAACACCGATAAACTCATCTTC. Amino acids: CACDSLGMNTDKLIF.

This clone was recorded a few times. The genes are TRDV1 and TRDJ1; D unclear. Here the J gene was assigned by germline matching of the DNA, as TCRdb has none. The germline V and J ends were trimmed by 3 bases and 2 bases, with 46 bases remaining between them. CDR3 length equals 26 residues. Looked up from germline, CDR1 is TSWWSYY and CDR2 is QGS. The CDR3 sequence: CALGERDNEPKVFLFPPHVETDKLIF. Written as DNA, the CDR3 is TGTGCTCTTGGGGAGCGGGACAACGAACCTAAGGTCTTTCTGTTTCCCCCACACGTAGAGACCGATAAACTCATCTTT.

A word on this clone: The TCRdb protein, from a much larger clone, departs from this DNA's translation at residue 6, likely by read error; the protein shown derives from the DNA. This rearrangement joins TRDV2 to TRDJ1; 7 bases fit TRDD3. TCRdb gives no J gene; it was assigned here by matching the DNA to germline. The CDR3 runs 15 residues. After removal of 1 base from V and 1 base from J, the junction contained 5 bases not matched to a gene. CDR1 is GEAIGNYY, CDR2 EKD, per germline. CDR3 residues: CACDTTGGSTDKLIF. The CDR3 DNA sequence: TGTGCCTGTGACACAACGGGGGGATCCACCGATAAACTCATCTTT.

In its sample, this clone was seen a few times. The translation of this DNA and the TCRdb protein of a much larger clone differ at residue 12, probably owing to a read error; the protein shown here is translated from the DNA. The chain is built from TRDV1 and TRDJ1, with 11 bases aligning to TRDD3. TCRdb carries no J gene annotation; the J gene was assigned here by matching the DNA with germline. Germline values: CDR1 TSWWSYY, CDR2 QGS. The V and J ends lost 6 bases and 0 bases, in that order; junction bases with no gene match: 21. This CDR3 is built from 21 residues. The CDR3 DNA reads TGTGCTCTTGGAGTTGCCAGAGGCTGGGGGATACAAATCCTATACACCGATAAACTCATCTTT. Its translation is CALGVARGWGIQILYTDKLIF.